A selection of T cell receptor beta chains follows, all from one sample in a study of PD-1 blockade in classical Hodgkin lymphoma. Produced via immunoSEQ multiplex PCR; TCRdb's table is partial and in-frame only. The table records about 16,000 clones, approximately 83% of them present only once. Material: peripheral blood mononuclear cells (PBMCs), obtained before the fourth cycle of nivolumab. These receptors originate from a human donor with classical Hodgkin lymphoma. The CDR3 runs from the conserved cysteine through the conserved F or W. D genes are given only for firm matches.

CDR3 protein: CASRKARQFLNTGELFF; CDR3 DNA: TGTGCCAGTAGGAAGGCACGACAGTTCCTTAACACCGGGGAGCTGTTTTTT; V gene: TRBV19; D gene: NA; CDR3 length: 17; J gene: TRBJ2-2
CDR3 protein: CASSESEIYGYTF; CDR3 DNA: TGTGCCAGCAGTGAATCCGAGATCTATGGCTACACCTTC; V gene: TRBV25-1; D gene: NA; CDR3 length: 13; J gene: TRBJ1-2
CDR3 protein: CASSLPGQGYGYTF; CDR3 DNA: TGTGCCAGCAGTTTACCGGGACAGGGGTATGGCTACACCTTC; V gene: TRBV28; D gene: TRBD1; CDR3 length: 14; J gene: TRBJ1-2
CDR3 protein: CASSLGLAGAEQYF; CDR3 DNA: TGTGCCAGCAGCCTAGGACTAGCGGGGGCCGAGCAGTACTTC; V gene: TRBV7-1; D gene: TRBD2; CDR3 length: 14; J gene: TRBJ2-7
CDR3 protein: CASSGRDRSSGNTIYF; CDR3 DNA: TGCGCCAGCAGCGGCCGGGACAGAAGCTCTGGAAACACCATATATTTT; V gene: TRBV5-1; D gene: TRBD1; CDR3 length: 16; J gene: TRBJ1-3
CDR3 protein: CASSSQGSSYNEQFF; CDR3 DNA: TGTGCCAGCAGCTCACAGGGAAGCTCCTACAATGAGCAGTTCTTC; V gene: TRBV5-5; D gene: NA; CDR3 length: 15; J gene: TRBJ2-1
CDR3 protein: CASSQDEQYF; CDR3 DNA: TGTGCCAGCAGCCAGGACGAGCAGTACTTC; V gene: TRBV14; D gene: NA; CDR3 length: 10; J gene: TRBJ2-7
CDR3 protein: CASSVDRGLGYTF; CDR3 DNA: TGCGCCAGCAGCGTAGACAGGGGGCTTGGCTACACCTTC; V gene: TRBV5-1; D gene: TRBD1; CDR3 length: 13; J gene: TRBJ1-2
CDR3 protein: CASSLAPAPSTDTQYF; CDR3 DNA: TGCGCCAGCAGCTTGGCCCCCGCGCCGAGCACAGATACGCAGTATTTT; V gene: TRBV5-1; D gene: NA; CDR3 length: 16; J gene: TRBJ2-3
CDR3 protein: CASSLGQGVSYEQYF; CDR3 DNA: TGTGCCAGCAGCTTAGGACAGGGGGTCTCCTACGAGCAGTACTTC; V gene: TRBV7-8; D gene: TRBD1; CDR3 length: 15; J gene: TRBJ2-7